This T cell receptor (beta chain) comes out of a study of T cell repertoires in cytomegalovirus infection. CDR1 is SGHTA and CDR2 is FQGNSA in the germline V gene. The CDR3 extends over 15 amino acids. V dropped 2 bases and J dropped 4 bases, with 15 bases sitting between them. TCRdb itself ran the reads through MiXCR, one entry per CDR3 protein. This table has roughly 200,000 distinct CDR3 sequences, around two fifths appearing once. This clonotype was recorded many times. Its antigen is unidentified. The material sequenced was CD8+ T cells from cultured PBMCs, taken from culture after CMV antigen stimulation. This clonotype was obtained from a human donor in good health (CMV status not recorded). Some clones in this sample may be carry-over from other donors' samples. The chain uses TRBV7-2 and TRBJ2-7; D call uncertain. CDR3 nucleotides: TGTGCCAGCAGCTTACGACGGGTAACCCTTTACGAGCAGTACTTC. Translating it yields CASSLRRVTLYEQYF.